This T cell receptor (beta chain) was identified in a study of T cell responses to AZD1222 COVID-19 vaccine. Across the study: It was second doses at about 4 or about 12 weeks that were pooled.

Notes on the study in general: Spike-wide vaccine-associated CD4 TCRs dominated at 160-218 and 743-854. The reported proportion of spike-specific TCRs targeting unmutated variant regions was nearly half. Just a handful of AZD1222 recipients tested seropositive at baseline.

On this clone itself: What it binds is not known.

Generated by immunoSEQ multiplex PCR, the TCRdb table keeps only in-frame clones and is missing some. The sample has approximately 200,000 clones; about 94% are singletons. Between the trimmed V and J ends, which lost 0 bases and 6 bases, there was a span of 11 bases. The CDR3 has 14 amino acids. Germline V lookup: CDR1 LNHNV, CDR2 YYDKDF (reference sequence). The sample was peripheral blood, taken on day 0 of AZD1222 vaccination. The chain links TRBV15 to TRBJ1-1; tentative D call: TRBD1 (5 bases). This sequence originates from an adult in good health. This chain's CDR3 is CATSRDLGDPEAFF. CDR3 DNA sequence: TGTGCCACCAGCAGAGATTTAGGGGACCCTGAAGCTTTCTTT.